This TCR beta chain emerged from a study of T cells in Graves' hyperthyroidism and ophthalmopathy. Study-level findings and limits: Clonotypes that were expanded in thyroid above 0.001 mostly appeared in blood too. In simple terms, a model built on 13 V-J features told ophthalmopathy apart from stable hyperthyroidism.

V was shortened by 5 bases and J by 7 bases, with 21 bases between the two germline ends. Looked up from germline, CDR1 is MNHNS and CDR2 is SASEGT. CDR3 size: 15 residues. Amplification of TCR beta CDR3 regions was performed using RNA transcripts as template. The TCR CDR3 first-round RT-PCR relied on the HTBI primer set. TCRdb processed the multiplex PCR reads anew with MiXCR; each CDR3 protein has one entry. The top ten hold around 4% of the sample, which has hundreds of thousands of distinct CDR3 sequences, over 12% seen once. This clonotype has at least ten counts. The antigen remains unidentified.

The chain employs TRBV6-1 and TRBJ2-7; D may be TRBD2 (6 bases). The source material was blood. The TCR was taken from a woman between 40 and 50 years old with Graves' ophthalmopathy. The CDR3 reads CASSRTGTEGREQYF. The CDR3 coding sequence is TGTGCCAGCAGTCGCACCGGGACTGAGGGTAGGGAGCAGTACTTC.